This passage covers 22 T cell receptor beta chains from one sample sequenced in a study of beta chain features in type 1 diabetes. Study results and limitations: TCRB CDR3s from Type 1 diabetes patients were moderately but significantly shorter in all four CD4+ subsets.

Isolated RNA was reverse transcribed in full, so expressed TCRB transcripts were sequenced. The assay was immunoSEQ multiplex PCR, and TCRdb's table has in-frame clones only and misses some. Seen here are some 190,000 clones, approximately 8.4% observed once, and the top ten hold 0.5%. For these TCRs, the target antigens are not known. Input material: central memory CD4+ T cells from blood. The receptors stem from a young man with type 1 diabetes.

There are a few counts of this clone. This rearrangement joins TRBV29-1 to TRBJ2-3, with unresolved D. The CDR3 contains 14 residues. Germline CDR1 SQVTM, CDR2 ANQGSEA. The V and J ends lost 4 bases and 1 base respectively, with 12 bases between them. CDR3 nucleotides: TGCAGCGTTGGGAAAGCGACTGGCACAGATACGCAGTATTTT. It yields the protein CSVGKATGTDTQYF.

The chain is built from TRBV5-1 and TRBJ2-2, with D tentatively TRBD1 (5 bases). V shed 4 bases and J shed 9 bases, with 7 bases lying between them. CDR1 and CDR2 (germline): SGHRS, YFSETQ. There are 11 residues in the CDR3. The CDR3 loop reads CASSRQRELFF. The CDR3 DNA reads TGCGCCAGCAGCCGACAGCGGGAGCTGTTTTTT. The whole variable domain, remainder taken from reference TRBV5-1 and TRBJ2-2, is KAGVTQTPRYLIKTRGQQVTLSCSPISGHRSVSWYQQTPGQGLQFLFEYFSETQRNKGNFPGRFSGRQFSNSRSEMNVSTLELGDSALYLCASSRQRELFFGEGSRLTVL.

This chain connects TRBV5-1 to TRBJ2-1, with TRBD2 matching over 7 bases. In germline, CDR1 is SGHRS, CDR2 YFSETQ. J gave up 0 bases and V 2 bases, and 2 bases lay outside the gene matches. This CDR3 is 15 amino acids long. As DNA, the CDR3 is TGCGCCAGCAGCTTTACTAGCGACTCCTACAATGAGCAGTTCTTC. Encoded protein: CASSFTSDSYNEQFF.

The V gene is TRBV28, the J gene TRBJ1-1, with D perhaps matching TRBD1 (6 bases). The germline V and J ends were trimmed by 4 bases and 4 bases, with 13 bases remaining between them. Germline loops: CDR1 MDHEN, CDR2 SYDVKM. The CDR3 runs to 14 residues. CDR3: CASSSPAGATEAFF. The CDR3 nucleotides read TGTGCCAGCAGTTCCCCGGCGGGGGCCACTGAAGCTTTCTTT. Full variable domain (missing parts from reference TRBV28 and TRBJ1-1): DVKVTQSSRYLVKRTGEKVFLECVQDMDHENMFWYRQDPGLGLRLIYFSYDVKMKEKGDIPEGYSVSREKKERFSLILESASTNQTSMYLCASSSPAGATEAFFGQGTRLTVV.

This clone was seen a few times. This chain joins TRBV11-2 and TRBJ2-3; unclear D gene. Trimming cost V 0 bases and J 5 bases, with 6 bases left between them. The CDR3 spans 13 residues. Germline assignment: CDR1 SGHAT and CDR2 FQNNGV. The CDR3 here is CASSLDYLDTQYF. The CDR3 DNA is TGTGCCAGCAGCTTAGACTACTTAGATACGCAGTATTTT.

This clone was seen more than once but under ten times. The V gene is TRBV9, the J gene TRBJ1-1, with D possibly being TRBD1 (5 bases). Trimming stripped 4 bases from V and 3 bases from J, with 16 bases between. The CDR3 has 15 amino acids. Per the germline V gene, CDR1 is SGDLS and CDR2 is YYNGEE. This CDR3 reads CASSPSEGVYTEAFF. The CDR3 DNA is TGTGCCAGCAGCCCCTCGGAAGGGGTGTACACTGAAGCTTTCTTT.

The chain combines TRBV18 with TRBJ2-2, with D possibly TRBD1 on 5 matching bases. This CDR3 comprises 14 residues. Germline CDR1 KGHSH, CDR2 LQKENI. V lost 3 bases and J lost 3, with 8 bases in between. The CDR3 DNA reads as TGTGCCAGCTCACCGGGGCAGGACACCGGGGAGCTGTTTTTT. Protein sequence: CASSPGQDTGELFF.

This clone was detected a few times. The rearrangement uses TRBV18 and TRBJ2-3; D is uncertain. Germline assignment: CDR1 KGHSH and CDR2 LQKENI. This CDR3 comprises 12 residues. The V end was cut by 2 bases, the J end by 4 bases, with 4 bases between. CDR3 protein: CASSPAPDTQYF. The DNA of the CDR3 is TGTGCCAGCTCACCAGCGCCAGATACGCAGTATTTT. The full variable domain, its missing parts supplied by reference TRBV18 and TRBJ2-3, is NAGVMQNPRHLVRRRGQEARLRCSPMKGHSHVYWYRQLPEEGLKFMVYLQKENIIDESGMPKERFSAEFPKEGPSILRIQQVVRGDSAAYFCASSPAPDTQYFGPGTRLTVL.

The rearrangement uses TRBV14 and TRBJ2-5, with unresolved D. Germline CDR1 SGHDN, CDR2 FVKESK. CDR3 size: 13 residues. Trimming stripped 4 bases from V and 5 bases from J, with 11 bases between. CDR3 coding DNA: TGTGCCAGCAGCCCTAGAGTACGGGAGACCCAGTACTTC. It codes for CASSPRVRETQYF.

This clone has a handful of counts. The V gene is TRBV2, the J gene TRBJ2-2; D is possibly TRBD1 (6 bases). V lost 6 bases, J lost 5 bases, and 13 bases lay in between. CDR1 is SNHLY, CDR2 FYNNEI, per germline. The CDR3 runs 14 residues. This CDR3 reads CASSLQGVTGELFF. Written as DNA, the CDR3 is TGTGCCAGCAGCCTACAGGGAGTTACCGGGGAGCTGTTTTTT. Based on the CDR3 plus reference TRBV2 and TRBJ2-2, the full variable domain is EPEVTQTPSHQVTQMGQEVILRCVPISNHLYFYWYRQILGQKVEFLVSFYNNEISEKSEIFDDQFSVERPDGSNFTLKIRSTKLEDSAMYFCASSLQGVTGELFFGEGSRLTVL.

This clone was recorded a few times. This chain connects TRBV30 to TRBJ2-3; D gene uncertain. Germline V lookup: CDR1 GTSNPN, CDR2 SVGIG (reference sequence). V lost 3 bases and J lost 4, with 11 bases in between. CDR3 length equals 13 residues. CDR3 sequence (DNA): TGTGCCTGGAGGTTTAACAGAGCAGATACGCAGTATTTT. As protein: CAWRFNRADTQYF.

This clone was seen a handful of times. J is TRBJ2-7 and V is TRBV28; TRBD1 matches 8 bases. The V gene's germline CDR1 is MDHEN and CDR2 SYDVKM. The CDR3 is made up of 14 amino acids. Trimming cost V 5 bases and J 1 base; bases outside gene matches: 4. In DNA, the CDR3 is TGTGCCAGCAGTAAATGGACAGGGTCCTACGAGCAGTACTTC. As protein: CASSKWTGSYEQYF.

This clone was seen a handful of times. J is TRBJ2-5 and V is TRBV7-2; 10 nucleotides line up with TRBD2. Looked up from germline, CDR1 is SGHTA and CDR2 is FQGNSA. The CDR3 has 16 residues. J gave up 5 bases and V 2 bases, and 8 bases lay outside the gene matches. CDR3 nucleotides: TGTGCCAGCAGCTTACGTCAACTAGCGGGGTCGGAGACCCAGTACTTC. It specifies CASSLRQLAGSETQYF.

The chain has TRBV18 and TRBJ1-2; TRBD1 aligns across 11 bases. Germline V lookup: CDR1 KGHSH, CDR2 LQKENI. Germline trimming cut 3 bases from V and 8 bases from J; bases unmatched to any gene: 14. The CDR3 loop spans 17 amino acids. The CDR3 region is CASSPRTGGAAPLGYTF. CDR3 sequence (DNA): TGTGCCAGCTCACCCCGGACAGGGGGCGCCGCCCCCTTGGGCTACACCTTC.

Here the CDR3 DNA reads TGTGCCATCGGGGGCCGACAGGCCTCTGGAAACACCATATATTTT. It codes for CAIGGRQASGNTIYF. The chain recombines TRBV10-3 with TRBJ1-3; the D gene is possibly TRBD1 (6 bases). The V gene's germline CDR1 is ENHRY and CDR2 SYGVKD. V dropped 8 bases and J dropped 0 bases, with 14 bases sitting between them. The CDR3 contains 15 residues.

This sequence joins TRBV9 and TRBJ2-1; D might be TRBD1 (6 bases). V lost 1 base and J 2 bases, leaving 10 bases between the germline ends. From germline, CDR1 is SGDLS and CDR2 YYNGEE. The CDR3 covers 15 residues. The CDR3: CASSVSGTPYNEQFF. The CDR3 region has the DNA TGTGCCAGCAGCGTATCCGGGACACCCTACAATGAGCAGTTCTTC.

This clone was found a few times. The CDR3 nucleotides read TGTGCCAGCAGCTTACCGGATCCCGGGAGTAGGAATGAGCAGTTCTTC. It encodes CASSLPDPGSRNEQFF. The chain links TRBV11-2 to TRBJ2-1, with D possibly being TRBD2 (6 bases). The CDR3 is made up of 16 amino acids. CDR1 and CDR2 (germline): SGHAT, FQNNGV. V was cut by 2 bases and J by 7 bases, with 18 bases left in between. The variable domain in full, completed from reference TRBV11-2 and TRBJ2-1, reads EAGVAQSPRYKIIEKRQSVAFWCNPISGHATLYWYQQILGQGPKLLIQFQNNGVVDDSQLPKDRFSAERLKGVDSTLKIQPAKLEDSAVYLCASSLPDPGSRNEQFFGPGTRLTVL.

This clone was counted between two and nine times. This sequence joins TRBV28 and TRBJ2-6, with TRBD1 identical over 9 bases. This CDR3 is built from 16 residues. From germline, CDR1 is MDHEN and CDR2 SYDVKM. The ends lost 8 bases at V and 0 bases at J; junction bases unmatched: 5. The CDR3 loop reads CASRTGDYSGANVLTF. Here the CDR3 DNA reads TGTGCCAGCCGGACAGGGGATTACTCTGGGGCCAACGTCCTGACTTTC.

The chain uses TRBV2 and TRBJ2-7; 10 nucleotides match TRBD1. Germline CDR1 SNHLY, CDR2 FYNNEI. With V trimmed by 4 bases and J by 5 bases, 5 bases remained unmatched. CDR3 length: 14 amino acids. CDR3: CASSGGTGADEQYF. CDR3 sequence (DNA): TGTGCCAGCAGTGGAGGGACAGGGGCAGACGAGCAGTACTTC.

The chain combines TRBV14 with TRBJ2-1; 12 nucleotides match TRBD2. The length of the CDR3 is 18 residues. Trimming at V came to 0 bases and at J to 6 bases, leaving 9 bases not matched to a gene. Germline CDR1 SGHDN, CDR2 FVKESK. CDR3 sequence (DNA): TGTGCCAGCAGCCAAGATCTGCTAGCGGGGGGGGCCCTCAATGAGCAGTTCTTC. This sequence encodes CASSQDLLAGGALNEQFF.

This rearrangement joins TRBV25-1 to TRBJ1-4; 7 bases are shared with TRBD1. Germline CDR1 reads MGHDK; CDR2 reads SYGVNS. The CDR3 sequence is 13 residues long. After removal of 4 bases from V and 7 bases from J, the junction contained 3 bases not matched to a gene. The chain's CDR3 is CASSGRQGEKLFF. CDR3 bases: TGTGCCAGCAGTGGTCGACAGGGTGAAAAACTGTTTTTT.

This clone was detected a few times. The J gene is TRBJ2-1, the V gene TRBV4-3; TRBD1 matches at 7 bases. The J segment lost 1 base and the V segment lost 1 base, leaving 10 bases of the junction unmatched. The CDR3 runs to 18 residues. In germline, CDR1 is LGHNA, CDR2 YSLEER. The DNA of the CDR3 is TGCGCCAGCAGCCAAGGTTATTTCGGGACAGATTCCTACAATGAGCAGTTCTTC. Its protein product is CASSQGYFGTDSYNEQFF.